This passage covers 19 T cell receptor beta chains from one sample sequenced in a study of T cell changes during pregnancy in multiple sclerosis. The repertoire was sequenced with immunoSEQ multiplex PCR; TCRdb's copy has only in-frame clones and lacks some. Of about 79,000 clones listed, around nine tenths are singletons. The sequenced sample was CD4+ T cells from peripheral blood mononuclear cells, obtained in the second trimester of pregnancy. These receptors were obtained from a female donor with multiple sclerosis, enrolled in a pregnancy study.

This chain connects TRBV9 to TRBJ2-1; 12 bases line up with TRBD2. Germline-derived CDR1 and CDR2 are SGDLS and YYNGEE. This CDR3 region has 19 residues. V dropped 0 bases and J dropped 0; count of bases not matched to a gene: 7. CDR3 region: CASSVALAGGRSSYNEQFF. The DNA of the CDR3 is TGTGCCAGCAGCGTAGCTCTAGCGGGGGGGCGGAGCTCCTACAATGAGCAGTTCTTC.

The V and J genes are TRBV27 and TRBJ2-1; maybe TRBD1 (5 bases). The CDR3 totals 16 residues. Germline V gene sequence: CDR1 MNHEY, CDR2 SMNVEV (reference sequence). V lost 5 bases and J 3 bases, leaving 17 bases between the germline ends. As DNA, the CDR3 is TGTGCCAGCAGTGGTTCAACGGCGACAGACTACAATGAGCAGTTCTTC. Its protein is CASSGSTATDYNEQFF.

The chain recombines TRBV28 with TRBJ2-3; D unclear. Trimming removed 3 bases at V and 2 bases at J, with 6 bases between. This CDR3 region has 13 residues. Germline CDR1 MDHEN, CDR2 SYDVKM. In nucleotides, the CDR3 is TGTGCCAGCAGTTTTAGCAACACAGATACGCAGTATTTT. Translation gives CASSFSNTDTQYF.

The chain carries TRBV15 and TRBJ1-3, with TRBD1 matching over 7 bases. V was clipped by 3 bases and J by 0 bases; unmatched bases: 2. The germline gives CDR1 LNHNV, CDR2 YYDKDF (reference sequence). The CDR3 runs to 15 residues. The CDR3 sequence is CATSRGTASGNTIYF. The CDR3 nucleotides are TGTGCCACCAGCAGGGGGACAGCCTCTGGAAACACCATATATTTT.

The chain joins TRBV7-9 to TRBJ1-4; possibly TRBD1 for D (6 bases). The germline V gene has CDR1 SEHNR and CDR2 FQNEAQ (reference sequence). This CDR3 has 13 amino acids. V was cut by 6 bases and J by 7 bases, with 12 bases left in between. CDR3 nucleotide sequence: TGTGCCAGCAGTATAACAGGGACTGAAAAACTGTTTTTT. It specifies CASSITGTEKLFF.

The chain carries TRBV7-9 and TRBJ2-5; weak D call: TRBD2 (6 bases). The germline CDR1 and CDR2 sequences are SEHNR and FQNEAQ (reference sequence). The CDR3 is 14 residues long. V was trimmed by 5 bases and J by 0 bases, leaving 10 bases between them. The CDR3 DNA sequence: TGTGCCAGCAGCCTCGGGGGAAACCAAGAGACCCAGTACTTC. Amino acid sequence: CASSLGGNQETQYF.

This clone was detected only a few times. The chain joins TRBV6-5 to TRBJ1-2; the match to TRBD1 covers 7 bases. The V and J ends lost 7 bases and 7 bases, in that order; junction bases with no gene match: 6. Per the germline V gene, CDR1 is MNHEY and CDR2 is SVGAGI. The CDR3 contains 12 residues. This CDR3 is CASNDRVSGYTF. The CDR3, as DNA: TGTGCCAGCAACGACAGGGTTTCTGGCTACACCTTC.

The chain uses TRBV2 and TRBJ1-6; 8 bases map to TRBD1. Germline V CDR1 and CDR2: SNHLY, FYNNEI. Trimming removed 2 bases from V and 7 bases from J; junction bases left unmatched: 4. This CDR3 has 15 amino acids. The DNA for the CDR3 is TGTGCCAGCAGTGAAAGTGGGACAGGAAATTCACCCCTCCACTTT. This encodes CASSESGTGNSPLHF.

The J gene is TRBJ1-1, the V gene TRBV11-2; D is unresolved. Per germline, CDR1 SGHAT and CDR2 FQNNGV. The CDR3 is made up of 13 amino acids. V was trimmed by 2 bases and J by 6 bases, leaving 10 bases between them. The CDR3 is CASSLLTGPEAFF. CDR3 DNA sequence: TGTGCCAGCAGCTTACTGACGGGTCCTGAAGCTTTCTTT.

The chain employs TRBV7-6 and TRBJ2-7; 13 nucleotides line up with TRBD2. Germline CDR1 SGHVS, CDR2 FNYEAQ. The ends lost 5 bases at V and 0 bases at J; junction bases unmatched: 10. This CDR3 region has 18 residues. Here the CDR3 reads CASSAGTSGIKNSYEQYF. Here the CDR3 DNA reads TGTGCCAGCAGCGCCGGGACTAGCGGGATAAAAAACTCCTACGAGCAGTACTTC.

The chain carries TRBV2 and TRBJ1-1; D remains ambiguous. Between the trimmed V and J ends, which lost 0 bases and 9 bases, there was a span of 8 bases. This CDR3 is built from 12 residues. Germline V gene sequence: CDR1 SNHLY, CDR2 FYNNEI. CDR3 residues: CASSEADQKAFF. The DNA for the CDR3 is TGTGCCAGCAGTGAAGCAGATCAGAAAGCTTTCTTT.

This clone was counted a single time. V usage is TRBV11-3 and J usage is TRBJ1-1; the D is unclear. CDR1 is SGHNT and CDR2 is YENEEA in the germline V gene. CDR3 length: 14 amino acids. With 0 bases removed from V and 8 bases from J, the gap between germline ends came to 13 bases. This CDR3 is CASSLDLGGSEAFF. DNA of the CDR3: TGTGCCAGCAGCTTAGATCTAGGAGGCAGCGAAGCTTTCTTT. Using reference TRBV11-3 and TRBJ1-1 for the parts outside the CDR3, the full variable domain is EAGVVQSPRYKIIEKKQPVAFWCNPISGHNTLYWYLQNLGQGPELLIRYENEEAVDDSQLPKDRFSAERLKGVDSTLKIQPAELGDSAVYLCASSLDLGGSEAFFGQGTRLTVV.

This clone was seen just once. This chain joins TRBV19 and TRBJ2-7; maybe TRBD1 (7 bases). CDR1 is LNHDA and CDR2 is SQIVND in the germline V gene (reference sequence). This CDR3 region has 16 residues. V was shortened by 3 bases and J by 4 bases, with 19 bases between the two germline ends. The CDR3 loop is CASSMTAGRGRYEQYF. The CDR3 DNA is TGTGCCAGTAGTATGACCGCGGGAAGGGGGCGGTACGAGCAGTACTTC.

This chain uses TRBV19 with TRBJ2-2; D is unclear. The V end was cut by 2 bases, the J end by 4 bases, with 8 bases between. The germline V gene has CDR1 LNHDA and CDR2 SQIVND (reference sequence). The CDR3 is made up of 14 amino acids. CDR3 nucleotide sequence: TGTGCCAGTAGTATAAGTATCGGCACCGGGGAGCTGTTTTTT. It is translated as CASSISIGTGELFF.

The CDR3 DNA reads TGTGCCAGCAGTTCCTCGTATAGCAATCAGCCCCAGCATTTT. Translating gives CASSSSYSNQPQHF. The chain employs TRBV27 and TRBJ1-5, with D hard to call. CDR3 length: 14 residues. The germline V gene has CDR1 MNHEY and CDR2 SMNVEV (reference sequence). Trimming left V 4 bases short and J 0 bases short, with 7 bases between.

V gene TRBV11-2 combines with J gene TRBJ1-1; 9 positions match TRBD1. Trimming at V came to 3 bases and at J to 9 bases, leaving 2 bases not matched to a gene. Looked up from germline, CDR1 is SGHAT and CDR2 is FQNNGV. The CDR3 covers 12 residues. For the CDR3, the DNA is TGTGCCAGCAGCTTGGGGACAGGGAAAGCTTTCTTT. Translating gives CASSLGTGKAFF.

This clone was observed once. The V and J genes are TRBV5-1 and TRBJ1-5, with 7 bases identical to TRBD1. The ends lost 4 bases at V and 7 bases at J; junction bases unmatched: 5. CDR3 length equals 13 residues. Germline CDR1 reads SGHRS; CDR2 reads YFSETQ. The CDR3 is CASSADRDQPQHF. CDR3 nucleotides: TGCGCCAGCAGCGCCGACAGGGACCAGCCCCAGCATTTT.

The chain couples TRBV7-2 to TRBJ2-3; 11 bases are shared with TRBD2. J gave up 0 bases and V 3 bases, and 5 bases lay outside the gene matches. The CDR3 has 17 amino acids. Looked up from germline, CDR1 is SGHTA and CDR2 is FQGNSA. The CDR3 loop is CASSFRLAGRSTDTQYF. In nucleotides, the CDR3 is TGTGCCAGCAGCTTCCGACTAGCGGGGCGGAGCACAGATACGCAGTATTTT.

In nucleotides, the CDR3 is TGTGCCAGCAGCTCCCGACTAGCGGGTCCCCCAGATACGCAGTATTTT. Its translation: CASSSRLAGPPDTQYF. This chain uses TRBV7-9 with TRBJ2-3, with 10 bases lining up with TRBD2. The CDR3 loop spans 16 amino acids. The germline V gene has CDR1 SEHNR and CDR2 FQNEAQ (reference sequence). The ends lost 4 bases at V and 4 bases at J; junction bases unmatched: 8.